This TCR beta chain was obtained from a study of beta chain features in type 1 diabetes. V was trimmed by 1 base and J by 6 bases, leaving 6 bases between them. CDR1 MNHNS and CDR2 SASEGT come from the germline V gene. The CDR3 extends over 13 amino acids. The entirety of the isolated RNA underwent reverse transcription, so expressed TCRB transcripts were sequenced. Measured with immunoSEQ multiplex PCR; TCRdb has only the in-frame clones, and not every one. This table holds around 140,000 clones, about a tenth found once. The sample consisted of central memory CD4+ T cells from blood. The source is a woman aged 40 to 49 in good health. This chain connects TRBV6-1 to TRBJ2-2, with D perhaps TRBD1 (6 bases). CDR3 DNA sequence: TGTGCCAGCAGTGAAGGGGGGCCCGGGGAGCTGTTTTTT. Translation gives CASSEGGPGELFF.